These T cell receptor beta chains were read from a single sample in a study of OX40 agonist ivuxolimab in advanced cancers. TCRdb's table, derived via immunoSEQ multiplex PCR, lists solely in-frame clones and lacks some. The sample has some 70,000 clones; just over 85% are singletons. Sample: CD4+ or CD8+ T cells sorted from blood, taken in a trial of the OX40 agonist ivuxolimab. These receptors all stem from an adult with an advanced solid tumor such as melanoma, head and neck, liver or kidney cancer. Each CDR3 is given without its conserved first and last residue. Fields, in order: CDR3 length, V gene, D gene, clone size, CDR3 protein. The D gene is left open where the match is weak. Clone size appears in some rows only: once, few, many, or a class for an expanded clone.

16 TRBV7-3 TRBD2 . ASSPNIPLAGGLNEQF
14 TRBV19 TRBD2 . ASSSSGGSVSYEQY
13 TRBV19 . . ASSTPRRAGNTIY
11 TRBV9 . few ASGRARNTEAF
11 TRBV30 TRBD1 . ARGAGGDYGYT
11 TRBV29-1 . . SVRGTSRNEQY
17 TRBV5-6 TRBD1 . ASSLTRTGWFSGANVLT
14 TRBV28 . . ASSPPPRSSYNEQF
12 TRBV28 TRBD1 . ASSSPGQGAEQY
15 TRBV5-5 . . ASSLELGLYSGNTIY
11 TRBV5-1 . . ASSLKGNTEAF
13 TRBV5-4 . . ASSSREVLREKLF
13 TRBV5-4 TRBD2 . ASSIGLAGPPMQF
12 TRBV10-3 . . AISVTGDTDTQY
12 TRBV5-6 . . ASSLVVGSLEQY
11 TRBV2 . . ASSGTPNYGYT
12 TRBV2 . many ASSEAGDVTEAF
12 TRBV30 . . AWTPYGRSYEQY